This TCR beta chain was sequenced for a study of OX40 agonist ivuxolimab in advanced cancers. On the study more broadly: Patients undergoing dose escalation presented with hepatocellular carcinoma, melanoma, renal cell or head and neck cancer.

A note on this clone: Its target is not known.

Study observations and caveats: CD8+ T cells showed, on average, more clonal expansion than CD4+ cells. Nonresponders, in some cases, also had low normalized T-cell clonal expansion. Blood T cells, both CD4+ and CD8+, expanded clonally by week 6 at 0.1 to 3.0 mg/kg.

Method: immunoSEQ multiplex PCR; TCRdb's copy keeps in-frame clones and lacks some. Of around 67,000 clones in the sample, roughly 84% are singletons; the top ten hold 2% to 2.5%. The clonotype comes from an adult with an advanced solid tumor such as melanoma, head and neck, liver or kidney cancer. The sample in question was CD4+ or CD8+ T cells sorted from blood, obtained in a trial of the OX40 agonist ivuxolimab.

The CDR3 DNA reads as TGTGCCATCGCGCGGGGTGTCGCGGGAGATACGCAGTATTTT. Translating it yields CAIARGVAGDTQYF. The rearrangement joins TRBV2 to TRBJ2-3; a weak D match, TRBD2 (6 bases). The CDR3 is made up of 14 amino acids. V lost 10 bases and J 5 bases, leaving 19 bases between the germline ends. The V gene's germline CDR1 is SNHLY and CDR2 FYNNEI. Full variable domain (missing parts from reference TRBV2 and TRBJ2-3): EPEVTQTPSHQVTQMGQEVILRCVPISNHLYFYWYRQILGQKVEFLVSFYNNEISEKSEIFDDQFSVERPDGSNFTLKIRSTKLEDSAMYFCAIARGVAGDTQYFGPGTRLTVL.